The 24 T cell receptor beta chains below all came from one sample that was sequenced in a study of control samples from healthy donors and cancer patients. Data came from immunoSEQ multiplex PCR; TCRdb stores just in-frame clones and leaves some out. The top ten clones hold around 1.7% of a sample with roughly 59,000 clones, roughly nine tenths of them seen once. The material sequenced was PBMCs. The receptor set was obtained from a man in his forties or fifties with colorectal cancer.

The J gene is TRBJ1-2, the V gene TRBV5-4; weak D call: TRBD1 (5 bases). Germline CDR1 and CDR2: SGHNT and YYREEE (reference sequence). Deletions cut 6 bases from V and 4 bases from J, with 13 bases between. The CDR3 sequence is 13 residues long. The CDR3 nucleotides read TGTGCCAGCACCGACAGTATTGTCTATGGCTACACCTTC. Translation: CASTDSIVYGYTF.

The V and J genes are TRBV7-3 and TRBJ1-2; maybe TRBD1 (5 bases). The CDR3 extends over 16 amino acids. CDR1 is SGHTA, CDR2 FQGTGA, per germline. V was clipped by 8 bases and J by 6 bases, with 25 bases between them. Here the CDR3 DNA reads TGTGCCAGCCCCTCCTCAATTGGGGGTAAGGAGAATGGCTACACCTTC. Translation: CASPSSIGGKENGYTF.

This rearrangement joins TRBV9 to TRBJ1-2; D remains unclear. V shed 4 bases and J shed 8 bases, with 18 bases lying between them. CDR1 is SGDLS and CDR2 is YYNGEE in the germline V gene. This CDR3 has 14 residues. The CDR3 DNA reads as TGTGCCAGCAGCCCCGTGGAGACTAGTTACGGCTACACCTTC. Translation gives CASSPVETSYGYTF.

J is TRBJ1-5 and V is TRBV19, with D maybe TRBD1 (5 bases). CDR3 size: 15 residues. Germline V gives CDR1 LNHDA, CDR2 SQIVND (reference sequence). V lost 3 bases and J 4 bases, leaving 13 bases between the germline ends. The CDR3 sequence: CASSMSQGGNQPQHF. The CDR3 DNA reads TGTGCCAGTAGTATGAGCCAGGGAGGGAATCAGCCCCAGCATTTT.

This sequence joins TRBV11-2 and TRBJ1-2; no reliable D call. V lost 5 bases and J 8 bases, leaving 12 bases between the germline ends. This CDR3 spans 12 amino acids. Germline assignment: CDR1 SGHAT and CDR2 FQNNGV. Here the CDR3 reads CASSPHQGGYTF. The DNA for the CDR3 is TGTGCCAGCAGCCCTCATCAAGGGGGCTACACCTTC.

The V and J genes are TRBV7-2 and TRBJ2-2, with a possible D match to TRBD2 (6 bases). V lost 5 bases and J lost 1, with 17 bases in between. The CDR3 spans 17 residues. The germline V gene encodes CDR1 SGHTA and CDR2 FQGNSA. CDR3 coding DNA: TGTGCCAGCAGCCTCTCCGGCGGGACCTTGAACACCGGGGAGCTGTTTTTT. This codes for CASSLSGGTLNTGELFF.

A word on this clone: The sample holds other DNA sequences that translate to the same CDR3. V and J are TRBV19 and TRBJ2-7, with TRBD1 matching over 10 bases. V trimming: 3 bases; J trimming: 3 bases; junction bases outside the gene matches: 2. Germline assignment: CDR1 LNHDA and CDR2 SQIVND (reference sequence). CDR3 length equals 14 residues. The CDR3 nucleotides are TGTGCCAGTAGTATGACAGGGGGCATCTACGAGCAGTACTTC. It specifies CASSMTGGIYEQYF.

This chain connects TRBV7-9 to TRBJ1-4; D not resolved. Germline-derived CDR1 and CDR2 are SEHNR and FQNEAQ (reference sequence). The CDR3 totals 14 residues. V was trimmed by 4 bases and J by 6 bases, leaving 12 bases between them. This chain's CDR3 is CASSSSGPDEKLFF. The CDR3 DNA reads as TGTGCCAGCAGCTCTTCCGGACCCGATGAAAAACTGTTTTTT.

This chain links TRBV18 with TRBJ2-1; 9 positions agree with TRBD1. Germline values: CDR1 KGHSH, CDR2 LQKENI. V lost 2 bases to trimming and J lost 3 bases; unmatched junction nucleotides: 2. The CDR3 is 15 amino acids. The CDR3 region is CASSPGQGFYNEQFF. The CDR3 DNA reads as TGTGCCAGCTCACCAGGACAGGGGTTCTACAATGAGCAGTTCTTC.

The chain combines TRBV29-1 with TRBJ1-2; 12 nucleotides line up with TRBD1. The CDR3 has 13 residues. Trimming took 3 bases from V and 6 from J; bases not matched to a gene: 2. Germline CDR1 is SQVTM and CDR2 is ANQGSEA. CDR3 bases: TGCAGCGTTGATGGGACAGGGGGCCATGGCTACACCTTC. This translates into CSVDGTGGHGYTF.

The J gene is TRBJ1-4, the V gene TRBV30; D is ambiguous. The CDR3 sequence is 12 residues long. V gave up 1 base and J gave up 10 bases, with 10 bases separating them. Germline values: CDR1 GTSNPN, CDR2 SVGIG (reference sequence). For the CDR3, the DNA is TGTGCCTGGAGTGCCGGGATCGGAAAACTGTTTTTT. Translation: CAWSAGIGKLFF.

The chain joins TRBV7-8 to TRBJ2-5; no clear D gene. The CDR3 runs 15 residues. CDR1 SGHVS and CDR2 FQNEAQ come from the germline V gene. Trimming took off 5 bases at V and 3 bases at J, with 16 bases between the two ends. The CDR3: CASSQRELTKETQYF. As DNA, the CDR3 is TGTGCCAGCAGCCAACGAGAGCTTACCAAAGAGACCCAGTACTTC.

The chain couples TRBV18 to TRBJ1-1, with 10 positions matching TRBD1. The CDR3 totals 16 residues. V was pared by 1 base and J by 1 base, with 3 bases of the junction left unmatched. Germline V gene lookup returns CDR1 KGHSH and CDR2 LQKENI. The CDR3 region is CASSPRQGAQNTEAFF. CDR3 coding DNA: TGTGCCAGCTCACCACGACAGGGGGCACAGAACACTGAAGCTTTCTTT.

V usage is TRBV5-1 and J usage is TRBJ1-1; 7 nucleotides line up with TRBD1. The CDR3 covers 14 residues. Germline assignment: CDR1 SGHRS and CDR2 YFSETQ. V lost 5 bases, J lost 5 bases, and 9 bases stayed unmatched. In DNA, the CDR3 is TGCGCCAGCAGTGCGACAGGGTTTTGGACTGAAGCTTTCTTT. Protein sequence: CASSATGFWTEAFF.

V is TRBV19 and J is TRBJ1-5; 9 positions match TRBD1. CDR1 and CDR2 (germline): LNHDA, SQIVND (reference sequence). V was clipped by 6 bases and J by 5 bases; unmatched bases: 8. The CDR3 sequence is 15 residues long. The CDR3 spells CASSPLDRGHQPQHF. DNA for the CDR3: TGTGCCAGTAGCCCGCTGGACAGGGGTCATCAGCCCCAGCATTTT.

This clone was counted once. The chain couples TRBV27 to TRBJ2-5; D unresolved. V was trimmed by 5 bases and J by 1 base, leaving 17 bases between them. CDR3 length: 16 amino acids. Germline V gene data show CDR1 as MNHEY and CDR2 as SMNVEV (reference sequence). CDR3: CASSTFPTNPQETQYF. The CDR3 bases are TGTGCCAGCAGTACTTTTCCGACAAATCCCCAAGAGACCCAGTACTTC.

The chain is built from TRBV19 and TRBJ1-1; D is undetermined. V was shortened by 2 bases and J by 4 bases, with 11 bases between the two germline ends. The CDR3 runs 14 residues. Germline V lookup: CDR1 LNHDA, CDR2 SQIVND (reference sequence). This CDR3 reads CASSIRAGSTEAFF. In nucleotides, the CDR3 is TGTGCCAGTAGTATACGCGCAGGTTCCACTGAAGCTTTCTTT.

As for this clone: Other DNA variants within this sample encode the same CDR3. The V gene is TRBV2, the J gene TRBJ1-2; D is undetermined. In germline, CDR1 is SNHLY, CDR2 FYNNEI. V was trimmed by 1 base and J by 5 bases, leaving 5 bases between them. CDR3 size: 12 residues. CDR3 in amino acids: CASSEGGYGYTF. In DNA form, the CDR3 reads TGTGCCAGCAGTGAAGGGGGATATGGCTACACCTTC.

The V gene is TRBV7-9, the J gene TRBJ1-4; the D gene is possibly TRBD1 (5 bases). V lost 5 bases and J 10 bases, leaving 20 bases between the germline ends. Germline V gene data show CDR1 as SEHNR and CDR2 as FQNEAQ (reference sequence). The CDR3 is 15 residues long. The CDR3 here is CASSVARDGDTKLFF. For the CDR3, the DNA is TGTGCCAGCAGCGTCGCGCGGGACGGAGACACAAAACTGTTTTTT.

The V call is TRBV5-4, the J call TRBJ2-1, with D possibly TRBD1 on 6 matching bases. The ends were cut back, 4 bases at V and 5 bases at J, with 16 bases in the middle. The CDR3 contains 15 residues. Germline V lookup: CDR1 SGHNT, CDR2 YYREEE (reference sequence). The CDR3, as DNA: TGTGCCAGCAGCCCCGACAGGCGGAATGACAATGAGCAGTTCTTC. Its translation: CASSPDRRNDNEQFF.

The gene calls are TRBV7-8 and TRBJ1-1; the D gene is possibly TRBD1 (6 bases). The V end lost 1 base, the J end lost 5 bases, and 14 bases lay between the germline ends. Per germline, CDR1 SGHVS and CDR2 FQNEAQ. The length of the CDR3 is 15 residues. The CDR3 bases are TGTGCCAGCAGCTTAGAACAGGGTGGCTCAACTGAAGCTTTCTTT. Protein sequence: CASSLEQGGSTEAFF.

The chain recombines TRBV9 with TRBJ2-5; the D is unclear. The CDR3 covers 10 residues. Germline lookup yields CDR1 SGDLS and CDR2 YYNGEE. V was clipped by 3 bases and J by 4 bases, with 1 base between them. This CDR3 reads CASSGETQYF. CDR3 DNA: TGTGCCAGCAGCGGAGAGACCCAGTACTTC.

The chain combines TRBV3-1 (or the pseudogene TRBV3-2) with TRBJ2-7; 8 bases line up with TRBD1. V was pared by 4 bases and J by 3 bases, with 5 bases of the junction left unmatched. Germline values: CDR1 LGHDT, CDR2 YNNKEL (reference sequence). The CDR3 loop spans 14 amino acids. CDR3 region: CASSPPGQVYEQYF. Written as DNA, the CDR3 is TGTGCCAGCAGCCCACCGGGACAGGTCTACGAGCAGTACTTC.

This clone was detected a few times. The genes are TRBV28 and TRBJ2-7, with 9 nucleotides matching TRBD2. The CDR3 runs 16 residues. V lost 3 bases and J lost 4; bases outside the gene matches: 10. Germline CDR1 is MDHEN and CDR2 is SYDVKM. The CDR3 DNA reads TGTGCCAGCAGTTTCGCTCTAGCGGGGTTAACTTACGAGCAGTACTTC. This translates into CASSFALAGLTYEQYF.